This TCR beta chain comes out of a study of blood T cell repertoires in COVID-19 (dated by TCRdb to 2018 to 2020). Some background on the complete study: Samples from collaborators originated in the United States, Italy and Spain and spanned both the acute and convalescent phases of COVID-19. The material from the prospective study consisted of cDNA or gDNA derived from T cells, B-cell-depleted T cells, or PBMCs. Deeply sampled blood TCRbeta repertoires from subjects exposed to, actively infected with, or recovered from COVID-19 were included in the dataset. The repertoires were released in a freely available public database intended as a resource for research on the immune response to SARS-CoV-2. Samples came from the ongoing ImmuneRACE study (first 160 participants) plus 1,254 subjects from 6 global collaborators. Sample metadata almost always included a de-identified subject ID, COVID-19 status, age in years and sex. HLA class I and class II types, where available, came from metadata supplied by the sample provider rather than from assay-based typing. Results and caveats for the whole study, not just this receptor: Clinical and demographic metadata were provided uncurated, with the amount varying by source and participant.

TCRbeta CDR3 regions were amplified from genomic DNA by means of the immunoSEQ Assay, a bias-controlled multiplex PCR. Processing in the source paper ran as follows. Within the assay, amplification of reference gene primers was used to estimate how many nucleated cells each sample contained. To quantify the absolute abundance of each unique TCRbeta CDR3 rearrangement, sequence reads were collapsed and filtered. Productive Simpson clonality was computed per sample as the square root of Simpson's diversity index over productive rearrangements. In its TCRdb copy, this immuneACCESS table keeps in-frame sequences only and misses some clones. Where compared with another copy, unresolved V genes explain less than half of these, and the others have no known cause. Clone size and V and J calls were adopted from that table, with D and trimming inferred from the DNA. The sample profile shows 150,000 to 200,000 clones; more than 90% of them were found once. The top ten clonotypes cover roughly a sixth of the sample.

A note on this clone: The target of this receptor is not known. No much larger clone is present one base from it, and per-base qualities are unavailable.

The collaborating institutions used their own protocols to collect whole blood in K2EDTA tubes. For TCRbeta analysis, collaborators shipped samples as frozen whole blood, isolated PBMCs, or DNA extracted from either of those sample types. The germline V gene gives CDR1 as KGHSH and CDR2 as LQKENI. The CDR3, from cysteine to phenylalanine, totals 16 residues. Only the CDR3 part of the read is kept: 48 bases, read in frame from the first base. V and J are truncated by 6 bases and 2 bases respectively, leaving an intervening sequence of 17 bases. The chain is assembled from TRBV18 and TRBJ1-5, with no reliable assignment of the D segment. The origin of this receptor is a man aged 55 to 69 with active or convalescent COVID-19. The material sequenced was peripheral blood. Here is the DNA: TGTGCCAGCTCCCCCACCGCCAGCGCCCGCAATCAGCCCCAGCATTTT. Its coded protein is CASSPTASARNQPQHF.